Below are 7 T cell receptor beta chains sequenced from a single sample in a study of chemoradiotherapy in HPV16-positive cancers. Only in-frame clones appear in the TCRdb table, and some are missing; sequencing was by immunoSEQ multiplex PCR. The repertoire consists of about 12,000 clones, with around 71% occurring once and the leading ten covering around 17%. This sample was obtained from a patient who underwent chemoradiotherapy. All receptors derive from a human donor with HPV-associated anogenital cancer.

The V gene is TRBV7-8, the J gene TRBJ2-6; D is perhaps TRBD2 (6 bases). V lost 5 bases and J 2 bases, leaving 22 bases between the germline ends. The length of the CDR3 is 19 residues. CDR1 SGHVS and CDR2 FQNEAQ come from the germline V gene. CDR3 coding DNA: TGTGCCAGCAGCCCCTTGGGCAGGGAGGTGACTCCTGGGGCCAACGTCCTGACTTTC. Its protein product is CASSPLGREVTPGANVLTF.

This clone was picked up a small number of times. The rearrangement uses TRBV27 and TRBJ2-2, with D maybe TRBD1 (5 bases). This CDR3 contains 14 residues. In germline, CDR1 is MNHEY, CDR2 SMNVEV (reference sequence). Trimming pared 5 bases from V and 1 base from J, leaving 8 bases between. In DNA form, the CDR3 reads TGTGCCAGCAGTATCACAGGGAACACCGGGGAGCTGTTTTTT. This gives the protein CASSITGNTGELFF.

This chain uses TRBV10-3 with TRBJ2-3; the D is unclear. The CDR3 length is 12 residues. V was pared by 6 bases and J by 8 bases, with 12 bases between. Looked up from germline, CDR1 is ENHRY and CDR2 is SYGVKD. DNA of the CDR3: TGTGCCATCAGAGATACAGTGGGTACGCAGTATTTT. Its protein is CAIRDTVGTQYF.

The chain is built from TRBV15 and TRBJ1-2; TRBD1 agrees at 12 bases. With 3 bases clipped from V and 3 bases from J, the junction kept 8 bases outside the gene matches. The CDR3 runs to 17 residues. From germline, CDR1 is LNHNV and CDR2 YYDKDF (reference sequence). CDR3 bases: TGTGCCACCAGCAGCCGGGACAGGGGGCGCAGATACTATGGCTACACCTTC. This sequence encodes CATSSRDRGRRYYGYTF.

The chain links TRBV21-1 to TRBJ2-1; whether TRBD1, the table's D call, matches the DNA was not checked. TRBV21-1 is recorded as a pseudogene. This CDR3 is built from 16 residues. Here the CDR3 reads CASSKGTFEPYNEQFF. The CDR3 DNA follows: TGTGCCAGCAGCAAAGGGACATTCGAGCCCTACAATGAGCAGTTCTTC.

This chain connects TRBV6-5 to TRBJ1-2; D may be TRBD1 (5 bases). Germline V gene lookup returns CDR1 MNHEY and CDR2 SVGAGI. The CDR3 totals 15 residues. With 1 base removed from V and 8 bases from J, the gap between germline ends came to 17 bases. This chain's CDR3 is CASSYFLGDPGGYTF. The CDR3 DNA is TGTGCCAGCAGTTACTTCCTCGGGGACCCCGGGGGCTACACCTTC.

V usage is TRBV6-1 and J usage is TRBJ1-4; possibly TRBD1 for D (5 bases). The V gene lost 10 bases and the J gene lost 0 bases, with 12 bases spanning the gap. CDR3 length equals 14 residues. CDR1 and CDR2 from the germline V gene are MNHNS and SASEGT. CDR3 in DNA: TGTGCCACAAGGGACGGTGCAACTAATGAAAAACTGTTTTTT. As protein: CATRDGATNEKLFF.